The 3 T cell receptor beta chains listed next were all sequenced from one sample in a study of shared clonotypes between healthy human individuals. In the naive CD8 group, cells lacked CD45RO and were positively selected for CCR7, so terminally differentiated effector memory CD45RA+ cells were left out. Using immunoSEQ multiplex PCR, the repertoire was profiled, and TCRdb retains in-frame clones only, with some absent. The sample has millions of clones; roughly 95% are singletons. The source material was naive CD8+ T cells sorted from blood. These receptors originate from a young man in good health.

The rearrangement joins TRBV7-9 to TRBJ1-3, with 7 bases that match TRBD1. The CDR3 extends over 14 amino acids. The V and J ends lost 4 bases and 1 base, in that order; junction bases with no gene match: 1. In germline, CDR1 is SEHNR, CDR2 FQNEAQ (reference sequence). The CDR3 here is CASSSRGSGNTIYF. The CDR3 nucleotides read TGTGCCAGCAGCTCCAGGGGGTCTGGAAACACCATATATTTT.

V usage is TRBV7-8 and J usage is TRBJ2-3; TRBD2 matches at 7 bases. The CDR3 is 17 residues long. Per germline, CDR1 SGHVS and CDR2 FQNEAQ. V was clipped by 1 base and J by 4 bases; unmatched bases: 11. The DNA for the CDR3 is TGTGCCAGCAGCTTAGTAACAGGCGGGAGTTGGGCAGATACGCAGTATTTT. Residues: CASSLVTGGSWADTQYF.

The rearrangement links TRBV4-2 to TRBJ2-1, with TRBD2 identical over 8 bases. Germline values: CDR1 LGHNA, CDR2 YNFKEQ. The length of the CDR3 is 17 residues. After removal of 4 bases from V and 0 bases from J, the junction contained 8 bases not matched to a gene. CDR3 region: CASSPVLLAGSYNEQFF. CDR3 in DNA: TGTGCCAGCAGCCCTGTCCTCCTAGCGGGCTCCTACAATGAGCAGTTCTTC.